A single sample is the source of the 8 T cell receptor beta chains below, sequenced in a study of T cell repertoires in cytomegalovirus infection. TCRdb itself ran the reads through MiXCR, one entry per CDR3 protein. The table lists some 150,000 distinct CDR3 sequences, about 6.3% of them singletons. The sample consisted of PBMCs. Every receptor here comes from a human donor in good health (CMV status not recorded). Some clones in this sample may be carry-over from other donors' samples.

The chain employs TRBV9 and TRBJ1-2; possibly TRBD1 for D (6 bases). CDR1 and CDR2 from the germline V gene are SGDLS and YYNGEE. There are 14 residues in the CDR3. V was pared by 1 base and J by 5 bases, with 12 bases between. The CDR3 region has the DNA TGTGCCAGCAGCGTATATGGCAGGGGATATGGCTACACCTTC. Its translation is CASSVYGRGYGYTF. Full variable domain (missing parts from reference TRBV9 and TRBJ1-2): DSGVTQTPKHLITATGQRVTLRCSPRSGDLSVYWYQQSLDQGLQFLIQYYNGEERAKGNILERFSAQQFPDLHSELNLSSLELGDSALYFCASSVYGRGYGYTFGSGTRLTVV.

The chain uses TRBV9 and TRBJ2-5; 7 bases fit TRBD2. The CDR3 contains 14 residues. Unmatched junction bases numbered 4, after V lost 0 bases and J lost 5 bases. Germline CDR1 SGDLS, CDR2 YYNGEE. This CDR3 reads CASSVAQGGETQYF. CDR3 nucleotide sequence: TGTGCCAGCAGCGTAGCTCAGGGAGGGGAGACCCAGTACTTC. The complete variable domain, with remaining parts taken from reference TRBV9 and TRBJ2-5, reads DSGVTQTPKHLITATGQRVTLRCSPRSGDLSVYWYQQSLDQGLQFLIQYYNGEERAKGNILERFSAQQFPDLHSELNLSSLELGDSALYFCASSVAQGGETQYFGPGTRLLVL.

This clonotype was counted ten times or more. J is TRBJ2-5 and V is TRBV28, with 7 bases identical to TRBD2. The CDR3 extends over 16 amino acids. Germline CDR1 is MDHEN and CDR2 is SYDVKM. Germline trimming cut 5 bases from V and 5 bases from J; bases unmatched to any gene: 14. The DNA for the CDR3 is TGTGCCAGCAGTCCGACACTTGGACTAGAGGGGGAGACCCAGTACTTC. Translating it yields CASSPTLGLEGETQYF.

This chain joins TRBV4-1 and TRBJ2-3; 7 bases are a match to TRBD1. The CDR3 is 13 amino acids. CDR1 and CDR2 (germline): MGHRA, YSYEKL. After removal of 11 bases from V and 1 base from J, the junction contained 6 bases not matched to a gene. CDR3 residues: CAAGDRGTDTQYF. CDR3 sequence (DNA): TGCGCCGCAGGGGACAGAGGCACAGATACGCAGTATTTT.

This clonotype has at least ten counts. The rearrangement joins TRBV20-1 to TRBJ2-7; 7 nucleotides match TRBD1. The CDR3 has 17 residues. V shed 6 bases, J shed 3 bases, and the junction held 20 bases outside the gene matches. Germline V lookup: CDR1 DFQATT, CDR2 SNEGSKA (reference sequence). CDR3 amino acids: CSAPGTVGEVSHYEQYF. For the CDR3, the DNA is TGCAGTGCCCCCGGGACAGTCGGCGAGGTCTCTCACTACGAGCAGTACTTC.

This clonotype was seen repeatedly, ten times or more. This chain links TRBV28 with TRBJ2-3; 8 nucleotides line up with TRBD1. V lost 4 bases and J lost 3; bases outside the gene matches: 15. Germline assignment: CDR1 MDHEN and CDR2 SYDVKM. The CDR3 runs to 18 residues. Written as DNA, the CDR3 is TGTGCCAGCAGTTCACCTTCATCAGGGGGCGCCGGGACAGATACGCAGTATTTT. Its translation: CASSSPSSGGAGTDTQYF.

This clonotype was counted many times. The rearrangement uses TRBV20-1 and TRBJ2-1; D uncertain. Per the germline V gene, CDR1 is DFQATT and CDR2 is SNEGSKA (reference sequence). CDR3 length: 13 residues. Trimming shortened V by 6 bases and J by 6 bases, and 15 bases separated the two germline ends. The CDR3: CSAPHSASNEQFF. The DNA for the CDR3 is TGCAGTGCCCCCCATTCGGCCAGCAATGAGCAGTTCTTC.

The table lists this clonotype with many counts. The CDR3 region has the DNA TGTGCCAGTAGTATTCGGTTGGGACAGGGCTACGAGCAGTACTTC. Translation: CASSIRLGQGYEQYF. The gene calls are TRBV19 and TRBJ2-7, with TRBD1 matching over 9 bases. CDR1 is LNHDA, CDR2 SQIVND, per germline (reference sequence). V was clipped by 3 bases and J by 3 bases; unmatched bases: 6. This CDR3 comprises 15 residues.